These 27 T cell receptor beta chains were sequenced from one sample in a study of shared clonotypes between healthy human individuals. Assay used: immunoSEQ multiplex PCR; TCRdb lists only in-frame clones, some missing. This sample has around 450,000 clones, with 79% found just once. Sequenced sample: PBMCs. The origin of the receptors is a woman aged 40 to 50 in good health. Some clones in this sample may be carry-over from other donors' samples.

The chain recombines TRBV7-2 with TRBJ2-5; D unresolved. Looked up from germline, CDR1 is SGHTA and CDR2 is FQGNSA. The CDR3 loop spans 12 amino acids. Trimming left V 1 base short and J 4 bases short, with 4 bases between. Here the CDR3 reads CASSLGLETQYF. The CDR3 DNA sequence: TGTGCCAGCAGCTTAGGGCTAGAGACCCAGTACTTC.

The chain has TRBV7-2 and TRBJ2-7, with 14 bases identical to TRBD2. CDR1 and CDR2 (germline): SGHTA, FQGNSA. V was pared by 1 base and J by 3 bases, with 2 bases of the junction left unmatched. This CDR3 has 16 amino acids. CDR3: CASSLDGTSGSYEQYF. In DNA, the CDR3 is TGTGCCAGCAGCTTAGACGGGACTAGCGGGAGCTACGAGCAGTACTTC.

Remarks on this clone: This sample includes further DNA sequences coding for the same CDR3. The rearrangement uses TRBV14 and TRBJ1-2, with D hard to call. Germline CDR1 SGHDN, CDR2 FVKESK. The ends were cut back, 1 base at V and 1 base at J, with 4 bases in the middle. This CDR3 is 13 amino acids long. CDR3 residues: CASSQGRNYGYTF. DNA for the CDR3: TGTGCCAGCAGCCAAGGTCGTAACTATGGCTACACCTTC.

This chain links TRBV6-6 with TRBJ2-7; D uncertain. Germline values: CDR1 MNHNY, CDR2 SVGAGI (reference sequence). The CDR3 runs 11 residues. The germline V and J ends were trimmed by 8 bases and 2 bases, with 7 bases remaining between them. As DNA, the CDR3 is TGTGCCAGCGGTCTAGCCTACGAGCAGTACTTC. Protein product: CASGLAYEQYF.

The CDR3 region is CASSYPTSAGTQYF. In DNA, the CDR3 is TGTGCCAGCAGTTACCCCACCTCCGCGGGGACCCAGTACTTC. The chain recombines TRBV6-5 with TRBJ2-5; possible D gene TRBD2, 5 bases. Germline V gene sequence: CDR1 MNHEY, CDR2 SVGAGI. Trimming took off 2 bases at V and 7 bases at J, with 14 bases between the two ends. CDR3 size: 14 residues.

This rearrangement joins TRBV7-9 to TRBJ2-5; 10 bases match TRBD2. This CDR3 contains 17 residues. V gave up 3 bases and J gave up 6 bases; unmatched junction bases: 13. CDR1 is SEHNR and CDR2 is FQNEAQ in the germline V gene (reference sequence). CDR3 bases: TGTGCCAGCAGCTTGGGGCTAGCGGGAGACCCTCCGAAGACCCAGTACTTC. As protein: CASSLGLAGDPPKTQYF. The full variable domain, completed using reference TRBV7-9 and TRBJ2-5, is DTGVSQNPRHKITKRGQNVTFRCDPISEHNRLYWYRQTLGQGPEFLTYFQNEAQLEKSRLLSDRFSAERPKGSFSTLEIQRTEQGDSAMYLCASSLGLAGDPPKTQYFGPGTRLLVL.

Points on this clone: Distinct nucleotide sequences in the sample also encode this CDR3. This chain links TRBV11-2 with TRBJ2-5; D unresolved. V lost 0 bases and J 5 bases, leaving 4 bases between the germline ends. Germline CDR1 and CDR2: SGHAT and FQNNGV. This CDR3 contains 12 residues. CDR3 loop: CASSLDRETQYF. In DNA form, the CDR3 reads TGTGCCAGCAGCTTAGATAGGGAGACCCAGTACTTC. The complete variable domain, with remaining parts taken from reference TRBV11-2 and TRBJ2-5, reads EAGVAQSPRYKIIEKRQSVAFWCNPISGHATLYWYQQILGQGPKLLIQFQNNGVVDDSQLPKDRFSAERLKGVDSTLKIQPAKLEDSAVYLCASSLDRETQYFGPGTRLLVL.

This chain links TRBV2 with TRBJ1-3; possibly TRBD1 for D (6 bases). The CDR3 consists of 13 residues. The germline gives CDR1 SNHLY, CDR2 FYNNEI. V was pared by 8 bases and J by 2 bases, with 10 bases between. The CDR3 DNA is TGTGCCAGCCAGGGGAAAACTGGAAACACCATATATTTT. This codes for CASQGKTGNTIYF.

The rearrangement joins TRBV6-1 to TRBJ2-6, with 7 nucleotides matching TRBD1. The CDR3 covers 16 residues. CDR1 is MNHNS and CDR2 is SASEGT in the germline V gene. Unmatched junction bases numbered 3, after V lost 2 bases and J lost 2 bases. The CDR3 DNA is TGTGCCAGCAGTGAATCGACAGGGACTGGGGCCAACGTCCTGACTTTC. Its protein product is CASSESTGTGANVLTF.

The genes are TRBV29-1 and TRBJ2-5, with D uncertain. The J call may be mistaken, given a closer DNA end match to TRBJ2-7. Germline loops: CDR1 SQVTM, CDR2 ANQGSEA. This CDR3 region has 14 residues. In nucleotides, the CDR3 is TGCAGCGTTGGTTTGTCCCTCCAGGCCTACGAGCAGTACTTC. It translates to CSVGLSLQAYEQYF.

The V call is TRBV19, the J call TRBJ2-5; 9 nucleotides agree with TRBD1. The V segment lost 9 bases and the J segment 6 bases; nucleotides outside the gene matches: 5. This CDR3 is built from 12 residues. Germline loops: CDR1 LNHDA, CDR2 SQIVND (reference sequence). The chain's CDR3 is CASTDRGKTQYF. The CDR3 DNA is TGTGCCAGCACGGACAGGGGAAAGACCCAGTACTTC.

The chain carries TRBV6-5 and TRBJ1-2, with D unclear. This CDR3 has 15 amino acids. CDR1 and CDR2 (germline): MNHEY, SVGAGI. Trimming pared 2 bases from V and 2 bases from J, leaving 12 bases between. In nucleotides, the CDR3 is TGTGCCAGCAGTTACGGCGGAGGGTTGAACTATGGCTACACCTTC. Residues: CASSYGGGLNYGYTF.

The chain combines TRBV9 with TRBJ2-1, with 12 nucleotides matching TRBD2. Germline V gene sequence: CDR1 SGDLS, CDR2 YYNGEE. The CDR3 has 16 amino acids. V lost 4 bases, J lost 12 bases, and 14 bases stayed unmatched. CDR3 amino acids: CASSPDRLAGESRQFF. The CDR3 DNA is TGTGCCAGCAGCCCAGACAGACTAGCGGGAGAATCGCGGCAGTTCTTC.

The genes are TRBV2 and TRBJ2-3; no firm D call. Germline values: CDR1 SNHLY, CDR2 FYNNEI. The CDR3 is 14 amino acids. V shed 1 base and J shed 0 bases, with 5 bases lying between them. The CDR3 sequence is CASSEDSSTDTQYF. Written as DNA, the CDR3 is TGTGCCAGCAGTGAAGACAGTAGCACAGATACGCAGTATTTT.

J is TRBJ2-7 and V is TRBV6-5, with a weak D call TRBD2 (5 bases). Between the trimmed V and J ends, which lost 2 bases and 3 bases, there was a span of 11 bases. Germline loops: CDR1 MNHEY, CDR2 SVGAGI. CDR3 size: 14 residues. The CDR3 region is CASSYRGLDYEQYF. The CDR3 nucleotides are TGTGCCAGCAGTTACCGGGGTCTTGACTACGAGCAGTACTTC.

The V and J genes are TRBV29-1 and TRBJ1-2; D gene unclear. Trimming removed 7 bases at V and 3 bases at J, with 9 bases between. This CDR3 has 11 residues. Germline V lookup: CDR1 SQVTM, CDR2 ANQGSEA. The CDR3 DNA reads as TGCAGCGACTCGGACCACTATGGCTACACCTTC. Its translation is CSDSDHYGYTF.

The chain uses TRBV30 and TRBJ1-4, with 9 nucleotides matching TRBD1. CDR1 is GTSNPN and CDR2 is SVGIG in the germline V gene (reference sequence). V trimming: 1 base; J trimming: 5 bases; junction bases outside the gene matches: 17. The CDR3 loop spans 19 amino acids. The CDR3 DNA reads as TGTGCCTGGAGTGACGAAACCCCGGGACAGGGTATCGGGAATGAAAAACTGTTTTTT. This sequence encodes CAWSDETPGQGIGNEKLFF.

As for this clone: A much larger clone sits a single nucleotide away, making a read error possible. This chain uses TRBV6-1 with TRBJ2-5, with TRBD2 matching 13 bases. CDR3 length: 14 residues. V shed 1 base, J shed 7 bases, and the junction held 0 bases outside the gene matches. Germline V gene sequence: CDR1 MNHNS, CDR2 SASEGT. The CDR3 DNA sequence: TGTGCCAGCAGTGAAGGACTAGCGGGAGGGACCCAGTACTTC. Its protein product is CASSEGLAGGTQYF.

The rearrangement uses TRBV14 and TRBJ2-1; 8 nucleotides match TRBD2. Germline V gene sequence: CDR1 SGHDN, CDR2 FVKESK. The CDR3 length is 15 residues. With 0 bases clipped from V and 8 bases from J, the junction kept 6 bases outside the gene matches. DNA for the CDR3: TGTGCCAGCAGCCAAGACCCCCAACTAGCGGATGAGCAGTTCTTC. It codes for CASSQDPQLADEQFF.

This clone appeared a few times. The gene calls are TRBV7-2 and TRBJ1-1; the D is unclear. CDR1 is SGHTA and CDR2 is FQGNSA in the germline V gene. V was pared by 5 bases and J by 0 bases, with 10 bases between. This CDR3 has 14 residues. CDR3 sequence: CASSPNSVNTEAFF. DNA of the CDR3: TGTGCCAGCAGCCCGAACAGTGTGAACACTGAAGCTTTCTTT.

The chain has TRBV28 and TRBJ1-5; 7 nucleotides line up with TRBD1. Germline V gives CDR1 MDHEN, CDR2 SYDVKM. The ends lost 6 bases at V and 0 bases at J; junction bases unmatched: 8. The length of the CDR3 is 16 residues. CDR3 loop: CASRPGGLHSNQPQHF. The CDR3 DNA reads TGTGCCAGCAGGCCAGGGGGTCTGCATAGCAATCAGCCCCAGCATTTT.

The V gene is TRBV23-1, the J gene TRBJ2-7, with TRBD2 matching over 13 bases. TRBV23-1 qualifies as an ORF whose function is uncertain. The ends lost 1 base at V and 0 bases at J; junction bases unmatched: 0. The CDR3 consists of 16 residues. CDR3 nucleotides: TGCGCCAGCAGTCAATGGACTAGCGGGAGCTCCTACGAGCAGTACTTC. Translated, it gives CASSQWTSGSSYEQYF.

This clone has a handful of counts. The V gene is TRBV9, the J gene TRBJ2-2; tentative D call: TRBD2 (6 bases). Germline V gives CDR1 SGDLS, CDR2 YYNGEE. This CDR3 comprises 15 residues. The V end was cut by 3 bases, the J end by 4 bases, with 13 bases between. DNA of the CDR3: TGTGCCAGCAGCGCCCGACTAGACCCCACCGGGGAGCTGTTTTTT. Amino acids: CASSARLDPTGELFF.

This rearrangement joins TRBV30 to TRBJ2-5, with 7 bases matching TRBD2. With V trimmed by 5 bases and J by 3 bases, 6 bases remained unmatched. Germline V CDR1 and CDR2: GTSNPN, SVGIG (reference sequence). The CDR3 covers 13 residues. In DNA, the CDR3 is TGTGCCTGGGAACGGGCGGGAGAAGAGACCCAGTACTTC. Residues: CAWERAGEETQYF.

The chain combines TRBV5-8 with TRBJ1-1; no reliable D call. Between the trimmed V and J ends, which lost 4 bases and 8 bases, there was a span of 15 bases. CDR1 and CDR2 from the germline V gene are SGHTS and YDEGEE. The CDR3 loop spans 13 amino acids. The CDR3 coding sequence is TGTGCCAGCAGCCGACGTAGGGTCGAGGAAGCTTTCTTT. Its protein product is CASSRRRVEEAFF.

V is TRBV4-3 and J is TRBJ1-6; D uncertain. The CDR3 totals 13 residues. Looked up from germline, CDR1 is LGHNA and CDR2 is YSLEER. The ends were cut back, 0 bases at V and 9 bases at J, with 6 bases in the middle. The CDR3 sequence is CASSQDRISPLHF. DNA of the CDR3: TGCGCCAGCAGCCAAGATAGAATTTCACCCCTCCACTTT.

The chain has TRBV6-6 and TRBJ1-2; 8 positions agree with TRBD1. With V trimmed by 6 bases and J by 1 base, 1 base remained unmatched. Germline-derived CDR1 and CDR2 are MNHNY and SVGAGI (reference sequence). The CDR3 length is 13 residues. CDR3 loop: CASRGQDNYGYTF. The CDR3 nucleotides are TGTGCCAGCAGGGGACAGGATAACTATGGCTACACCTTC.